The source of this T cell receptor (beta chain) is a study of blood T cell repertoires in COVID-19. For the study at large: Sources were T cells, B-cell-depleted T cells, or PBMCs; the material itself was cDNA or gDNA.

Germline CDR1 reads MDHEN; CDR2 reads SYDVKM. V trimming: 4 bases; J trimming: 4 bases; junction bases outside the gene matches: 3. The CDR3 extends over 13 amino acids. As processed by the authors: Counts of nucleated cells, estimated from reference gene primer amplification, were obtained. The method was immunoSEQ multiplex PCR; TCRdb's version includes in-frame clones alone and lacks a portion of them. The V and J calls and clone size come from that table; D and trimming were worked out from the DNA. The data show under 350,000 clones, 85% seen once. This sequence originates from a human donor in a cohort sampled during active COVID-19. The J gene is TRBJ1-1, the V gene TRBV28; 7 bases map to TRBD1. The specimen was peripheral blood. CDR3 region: CASSWPGGTEAFF. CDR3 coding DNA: TGTGCCAGCAGTTGGCCAGGGGGCACTGAAGCTTTCTTT.